This T cell receptor (beta chain) was identified in a study of blood T cell repertoires in COVID-19. Study background: Samples of COVID-19 (acute and convalescent) were obtained from the United States, Italy and Spain. Nucleic acid was either cDNA or gDNA, and it came from T cells, B-cell-depleted T cells, or PBMCs.

This clone was observed a few times. Germline lookup yields CDR1 LNHDA and CDR2 SQIVND (reference sequence). V was trimmed by 3 bases and J by 0 bases, leaving 8 bases between them. CDR3 size: 15 residues. The authors' processing: Reference gene primer amplification gave nucleated cell count estimates. Some clones are missing from TCRdb's copy, which holds only in-frame ones; the method was immunoSEQ multiplex PCR. V and J calls and clone size are given by that table; D and trimming were obtained from the DNA. Of roughly 140,000 clones in the sample, approximately 86% are singletons; the top ten hold around 1.9%.

Sequenced material: peripheral blood. The source is a man between 65 and 80 years old with acute or convalescent COVID-19. J is TRBJ1-4 and V is TRBV19; D call uncertain. CDR3 coding DNA: TGTGCCAGTAGTATCCGGTTGTCAACTAATGAAAAACTGTTTTTT. Translated: CASSIRLSTNEKLFF.